This TCR beta chain was captured in a study of shared clonotypes between healthy human individuals. Trimming removed 3 bases from V and 6 bases from J, with 16 bases in between. The CDR3 loop spans 15 amino acids. The V gene's germline CDR1 is SGHTS and CDR2 YDEGEE. Libraries were prepared by immunoSEQ multiplex PCR; TCRdb keeps only in-frame clonotypes and omits some of them. The sample holds millions of clones, 85% to 95% seen once. Concerning this clone: The antigen is undetermined.

Overall study findings and caveats: Rarefaction exposed incomplete sorted-subset sequencing despite large depth.

The sequence was obtained from a man between 18 and 29 years old in good health. The rearrangement uses TRBV5-8 and TRBJ2-4; D gene uncertain. Sequenced sample: naive CD4+ T cells sorted from blood. Subset here: CD45RA+ positively selected. CDR3 sequence reads: CASSWTKGTGNIQYF. In nucleotides, the CDR3 is TGTGCCAGCAGCTGGACGAAAGGAACGGGAAACATTCAGTACTTC.